Below, 30 T cell receptor beta chains from the same sample are listed, as sequenced in a study of neurological immune-mediated disorders (dated by TCRdb to between 2018 and 2021). Library preparation employed 5' RACE. Sequencing was performed on an Illumina HiSeq 2500. TCRdb reworked the public reads: Q25 trimming with fastp, MiXCR clone assembly, productive beta chains retained. Rows merge per CDR3 protein into single entries with the most common DNA and genes. This sample lists under 85,000 distinct CDR3 sequences; around 10% were detected once. The ten largest clonotypes hold under 2% of the sample. Source material: PBMCs. The receptors originated from a man aged 35 to 55 in good health.

The sample holds many counts of this clonotype. The rearrangement links TRBV5-1 to TRBJ2-6; D not resolved. In germline, CDR1 is SGHRS, CDR2 YFSETQ. The CDR3 runs 14 residues. Trimming cost V 6 bases and J 4 bases, with 11 bases left between them. CDR3 in DNA: TGCGCCAGCAAAGAAGGAACCGGGGCCAACGTCCTGACTTTC. As protein: CASKEGTGANVLTF.

The chain is built from TRBV7-9 and TRBJ2-5; TRBD1 matches 9 bases. The V gene end was trimmed by 4 bases and the J gene end by 5 bases; junction bases not matched to a gene: 8. The CDR3 extends over 15 amino acids. Germline V gene sequence: CDR1 SEHNR, CDR2 FQNEAQ (reference sequence). Written as DNA, the CDR3 is TGTGCCAGCAGCTCCTTTACAGGGGGCCGGGAGACCCAGTACTTC. Residues: CASSSFTGGRETQYF.

This clonotype came up many times. CDR3 in amino acids: CASSFRASSYEQYF. CDR3 bases: TGTGCCAGCAGCTTCCGGGCAAGCTCCTACGAGCAGTACTTC. V usage is TRBV7-8 and J usage is TRBJ2-7; D is undetermined. The CDR3 spans 14 residues. Germline V CDR1 and CDR2: SGHVS, FQNEAQ. With 3 bases removed from V and 0 bases from J, the gap between germline ends came to 9 bases.

This clonotype has more than one count but fewer than ten. This CDR3 is CASSQDRGQGSTEAFF. The CDR3 DNA reads as TGTGCCAGCAGCCAAGACAGGGGGCAAGGGAGCACTGAAGCTTTCTTT. The J gene is TRBJ1-1, the V gene TRBV4-2, with 8 bases identical to TRBD1. The CDR3 spans 16 residues. The germline V gene encodes CDR1 LGHNA and CDR2 YNFKEQ. Trimming cost V 0 bases and J 4 bases; bases outside gene matches: 7.

In this sample, this clonotype turned up many times. The V and J genes are TRBV12-3 or TRBV12-4 and TRBJ2-1; D unclear. Trimming removed 2 bases from V and 8 bases from J, with 4 bases in between. The CDR3 length is 11 residues. CDR3 sequence reads: CASSLTDEQFF. CDR3 DNA: TGTGCCAGCAGTTTAACCGATGAGCAGTTCTTC.

This clonotype was counted many times. The chain links TRBV7-2 to TRBJ2-6; 10 nucleotides match TRBD2. The germline gives CDR1 SGHTA, CDR2 FQGNSA. V gave up 6 bases and J gave up 0 bases; unmatched junction bases: 8. The CDR3 is made up of 18 amino acids. The CDR3 coding sequence is TGTGCCAGCAGTCCCGGAACTAGCGGGGTCTCTGGGGCCAACGTCCTGACTTTC. The encoded protein is CASSPGTSGVSGANVLTF.

This clonotype was detected a few times. This chain joins TRBV29-1 and TRBJ1-1; possible D gene TRBD1, 5 bases. In germline, CDR1 is SQVTM, CDR2 ANQGSEA. The CDR3 covers 14 residues. Trimming removed 0 bases at V and 3 bases at J, with 11 bases between. The CDR3 nucleotides read TGCAGCGTTGAAGATCACGGCAGGGACACTGAAGCTTTCTTT. Its translation is CSVEDHGRDTEAFF.

The table lists this clonotype with many counts. The chain combines TRBV5-1 with TRBJ1-2, with a weak D call TRBD1 (6 bases). Germline CDR1 and CDR2: SGHRS and YFSETQ. The germline V and J ends were trimmed by 1 base and 2 bases, with 18 bases remaining between them. This CDR3 has 17 residues. CDR3 sequence reads: CASSLKLGGGENYGYTF. As DNA, the CDR3 is TGCGCCAGCAGCTTGAAACTAGGGGGAGGAGAAAACTATGGCTACACCTTC.

Ten or more counts support this clonotype. The gene calls are TRBV7-9 and TRBJ2-1; a weak D match, TRBD1 (6 bases). CDR3 length: 15 residues. V was trimmed by 5 bases and J by 4 bases, leaving 15 bases between them. Germline CDR1 and CDR2: SEHNR and FQNEAQ (reference sequence). This CDR3 reads CASSPPGHGYNEQFF. DNA for the CDR3: TGTGCCAGCAGCCCCCCGGGACACGGGTACAATGAGCAGTTCTTC.

This clonotype has at least ten counts. Just one base apart from a much larger clone, this may be a read error. The chain carries TRBV7-2 and TRBJ2-3; D perhaps matches TRBD2 (6 bases). Germline CDR1 is SGHTA and CDR2 is FQGNSA. The CDR3 has 15 residues. The chain's CDR3 is CANSISSGGTDTQYF. The CDR3 nucleotides are TGTGCCAACAGCATATCCTCGGGGGGCACAGATACGCAGTATTTT.

This clonotype was recorded many times. This chain joins TRBV7-2 and TRBJ2-5, with D maybe TRBD2 (6 bases). The CDR3 sequence is 14 residues long. Germline V gene sequence: CDR1 SGHTA, CDR2 FQGNSA. V lost 4 bases and J 1 base, leaving 10 bases between the germline ends. The CDR3 sequence: CASSYLATQETQYF. The CDR3 DNA follows: TGTGCCAGCAGCTACCTAGCGACCCAAGAGACCCAGTACTTC.

This clonotype was seen ten or more times. V usage is TRBV28 and J usage is TRBJ1-2, with 12 bases that match TRBD1. V lost 3 bases to trimming and J lost 2 bases; unmatched junction nucleotides: 10. Germline CDR1 and CDR2: MDHEN and SYDVKM. The CDR3 has 18 residues. The CDR3 here is CASSFGAGQGAWNYGYTF. The CDR3 coding sequence is TGTGCCAGCAGTTTTGGGGCGGGACAGGGGGCTTGGAACTATGGCTACACCTTC.

Many counts were recorded for this clonotype. The V call is TRBV29-1, the J call TRBJ1-1; no clear D gene. Per germline, CDR1 SQVTM and CDR2 ANQGSEA. The length of the CDR3 is 13 residues. Trimming removed 2 bases from V and 2 bases from J, with 9 bases in between. The CDR3 reads CSVERTPNTEAFF. CDR3 nucleotide sequence: TGCAGCGTTGAACGAACTCCCAACACTGAAGCTTTCTTT.

In this sample, this clonotype turned up many times. V usage is TRBV29-1 and J usage is TRBJ2-7; possibly TRBD1 for D (8 bases). The CDR3 contains 15 residues. Trimming took off 5 bases at V and 1 base at J, with 18 bases between the two ends. Germline lookup yields CDR1 SQVTM and CDR2 ANQGSEA. CDR3 bases: TGCAGCGTTCAGGGGGCGGGGGTCGCGTCCTACGAGCAGTACTTC. Translated: CSVQGAGVASYEQYF.

In its sample, this clonotype was seen many times. The rearrangement links TRBV2 to TRBJ1-1; no definite D call. Trimming shortened V by 8 bases and J by 5 bases, and 21 bases separated the two germline ends. Looked up from germline, CDR1 is SNHLY and CDR2 is FYNNEI. The CDR3 totals 15 residues. This chain's CDR3 is CASSKEVSMRTEAFF. The CDR3 region has the DNA TGTGCCAGCTCGAAAGAGGTCTCCATGCGGACTGAAGCTTTCTTT.

This clonotype was counted ten times or more. The chain joins TRBV20-1 to TRBJ1-5; D gene uncertain. Trimming removed 3 bases at V and 4 bases at J, with 7 bases between. From germline, CDR1 is DFQATT and CDR2 SNEGSKA (reference sequence). There are 12 residues in the CDR3. CDR3 protein: CSARPENQPQHF. CDR3 DNA: TGCAGTGCTAGGCCAGAAAATCAGCCCCAGCATTTT.

The sample holds many counts of this clonotype. The chain employs TRBV6-2 or TRBV6-3 and TRBJ2-1; D is uncertain. The germline gives CDR1 MNHEY, CDR2 SVGEGT. With 5 bases removed from V and 6 bases from J, the gap between germline ends came to 14 bases. CDR3 length equals 14 residues. The CDR3 loop is CASSPTPGFNEQFF. Written as DNA, the CDR3 is TGTGCCAGCAGTCCCACCCCGGGTTTCAATGAGCAGTTCTTC.

This clonotype was seen many times. The chain employs TRBV3-1 and TRBJ1-3; TRBD1 aligns across 9 bases. Trimming cost V 4 bases and J 4 bases; bases outside gene matches: 8. CDR1 and CDR2 from the germline V gene are LGHDT and YNNKEL (reference sequence). The CDR3 loop spans 16 amino acids. CDR3 region: CASSPRDRVTGNTIYF. In DNA, the CDR3 is TGTGCCAGCAGCCCCCGGGACAGGGTTACCGGAAACACCATATATTTT.

This clonotype was found a few times. A read error may explain this, as a much larger clone is one base away. The gene calls are TRBV15 and TRBJ2-3, with TRBD1 matching 9 bases. CDR3 size: 16 residues. The V gene end was trimmed by 4 bases and the J gene end by 2 bases; junction bases not matched to a gene: 7. Germline lookup yields CDR1 LNHNV and CDR2 YYDKDF (reference sequence). The CDR3 DNA sequence: TGTGCCACCAGCACTGACAGGGGGTTGACCACAGATACGCAGTATTTT. Protein sequence: CATSTDRGLTTDTQYF.

This clonotype was counted many times. The chain joins TRBV6-2 or TRBV6-3 to TRBJ1-1; D might be TRBD1 (5 bases). CDR1 is MNHEY and CDR2 is SVGEGT in the germline V gene. V dropped 7 bases and J dropped 6 bases, with 12 bases sitting between them. This CDR3 comprises 12 residues. The CDR3 DNA sequence: TGTGCCAGCACCACTGACAGATCTGAAGCTTTCTTT. Translating it yields CASTTDRSEAFF.

This clonotype was observed a few times. This sequence joins TRBV2 and TRBJ2-7; D gene uncertain. Trimming cost V 6 bases and J 7 bases, with 13 bases left between them. The CDR3 runs to 12 residues. Germline V gene data show CDR1 as SNHLY and CDR2 as FYNNEI. CDR3 loop: CASRILTGEQYF. DNA for the CDR3: TGTGCCAGCAGGATATTAACCGGGGAGCAGTACTTC.

This clonotype has at least ten counts. The chain joins TRBV5-1 to TRBJ1-5; no firm D call. The CDR3 is 13 amino acids. V gave up 3 bases and J gave up 4 bases, with 8 bases separating them. Germline V CDR1 and CDR2: SGHRS, YFSETQ. The CDR3 DNA sequence: TGCGCCAGCAGCTACGATGTAAATCAGCCCCAGCATTTT. Protein: CASSYDVNQPQHF.

This clonotype has a count of ten or more. The J gene is TRBJ1-2, the V gene TRBV5-6; a possible D gene is TRBD1 (5 bases). The V end was cut by 1 base, the J end by 4 bases, with 20 bases between. There are 17 residues in the CDR3. Germline V gives CDR1 SGHDT, CDR2 YYEEEE. The CDR3 protein is CASSLRTTFRDSYGYTF. CDR3 DNA: TGTGCCAGCAGCTTGAGAACCACCTTCCGGGACTCCTATGGCTACACCTTC.

This clonotype was seen repeatedly, ten times or more. The chain has TRBV5-1 and TRBJ2-3; 7 bases fit TRBD2. The V gene's germline CDR1 is SGHRS and CDR2 YFSETQ. This CDR3 comprises 14 residues. The V segment lost 6 bases and the J segment 8 bases; nucleotides outside the gene matches: 12. CDR3 region: CASTSGLGDSTQYF. Here the CDR3 DNA reads TGCGCCAGCACCTCCGGACTAGGGGATAGTACGCAGTATTTT.

This clonotype has at least ten counts. The chain uses TRBV6-2 or TRBV6-3 and TRBJ2-1; tentatively, D is TRBD1 or TRBD2 (5 bases each). Between the trimmed V and J ends, which lost 0 bases and 13 bases, there was a span of 13 bases. The CDR3 length is 13 residues. The germline gives CDR1 MNHEY, CDR2 SVGEGT. CDR3 DNA sequence: TGTGCCAGCAGTTACTCCAGGGACCTTATACAGTTCTTC. Its protein product is CASSYSRDLIQFF.

This clonotype appeared many times. This rearrangement joins TRBV7-3 to TRBJ2-3; D gene unclear. The CDR3 loop spans 12 amino acids. V was clipped by 6 bases and J by 5 bases, with 9 bases between them. Germline values: CDR1 SGHTA, CDR2 FQGTGA. The CDR3, as DNA: TGTGCCAGCAGTGTAGGTCGAGATACGCAGTATTTT. It yields the protein CASSVGRDTQYF.

The table lists this clonotype with many counts. The genes are TRBV7-2 and TRBJ2-3, with D unresolved. This CDR3 is 13 amino acids long. V was cut by 1 base and J by 7 bases, with 9 bases left in between. Germline-derived CDR1 and CDR2 are SGHTA and FQGNSA. The DNA for the CDR3 is TGTGCCAGCAGCTTAGGCGGATCTAATACGCAGTATTTT. Translated: CASSLGGSNTQYF.

Many counts were recorded for this clonotype. The chain's CDR3 is CASSLDRGIYEQYF. Written as DNA, the CDR3 is TGCGCCAGCAGCCTTGACAGGGGGATATACGAGCAGTACTTC. The chain recombines TRBV5-1 with TRBJ2-7; 9 bases fit TRBD1. Germline CDR1 SGHRS, CDR2 YFSETQ. V was pared by 4 bases and J by 4 bases, with 6 bases of the junction left unmatched. The CDR3 runs 14 residues.

This clonotype was picked up many times. The chain combines TRBV27 with TRBJ1-1; D is uncertain. This CDR3 has 15 amino acids. V lost 6 bases and J 1 base, leaving 15 bases between the germline ends. Looked up from germline, CDR1 is MNHEY and CDR2 is SMNVEV (reference sequence). The CDR3 region has the DNA TGTGCCAGCAGGATTCGGGAAGGGCGGAACACTGAAGCTTTCTTT. Its protein product is CASRIREGRNTEAFF.

V is TRBV28 and J is TRBJ2-7, with TRBD1 matching 7 bases. This CDR3 is built from 21 residues. Trimming cost V 3 bases and J 2 bases; bases outside gene matches: 25. CDR1 and CDR2 (germline): MDHEN, SYDVKM. This CDR3 reads CASSFTQEVRTTGTVAYEQYF. CDR3 coding DNA: TGTGCCAGCAGTTTCACCCAAGAAGTTAGGACAACCGGGACAGTAGCCTACGAGCAGTACTTC.